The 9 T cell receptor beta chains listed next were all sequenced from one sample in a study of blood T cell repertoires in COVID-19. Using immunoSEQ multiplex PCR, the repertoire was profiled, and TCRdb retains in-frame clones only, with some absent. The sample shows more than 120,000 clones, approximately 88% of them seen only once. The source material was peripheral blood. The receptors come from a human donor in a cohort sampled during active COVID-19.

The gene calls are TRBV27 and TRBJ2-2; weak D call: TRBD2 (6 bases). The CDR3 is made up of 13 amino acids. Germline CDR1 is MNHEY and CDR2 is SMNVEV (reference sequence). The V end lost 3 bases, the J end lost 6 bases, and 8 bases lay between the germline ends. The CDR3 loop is CASSFSGAGELFF. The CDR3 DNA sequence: TGTGCCAGCAGTTTTAGCGGCGCCGGGGAGCTGTTTTTT.

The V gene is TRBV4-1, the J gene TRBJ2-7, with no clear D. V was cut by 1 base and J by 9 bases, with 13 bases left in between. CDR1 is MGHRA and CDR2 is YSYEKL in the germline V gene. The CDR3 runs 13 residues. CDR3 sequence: CASSQVSGSGQYF. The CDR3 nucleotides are TGCGCCAGCAGCCAAGTTTCCGGTTCGGGGCAGTACTTC.

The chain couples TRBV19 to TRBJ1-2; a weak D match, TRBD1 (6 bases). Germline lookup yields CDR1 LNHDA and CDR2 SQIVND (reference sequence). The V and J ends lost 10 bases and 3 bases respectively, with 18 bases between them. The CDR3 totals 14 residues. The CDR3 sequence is CATRGAGSYYGYTF. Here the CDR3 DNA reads TGTGCCACCCGGGGGGCAGGGAGTTACTATGGCTACACCTTC.

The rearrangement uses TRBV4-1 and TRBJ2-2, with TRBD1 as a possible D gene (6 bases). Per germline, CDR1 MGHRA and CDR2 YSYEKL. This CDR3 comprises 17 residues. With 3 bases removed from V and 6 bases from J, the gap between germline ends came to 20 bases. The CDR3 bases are TGCGCCAGCAGCCAGTGGGTCGCAGGGGAGATCGCCGGGGAGCTGTTTTTT. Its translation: CASSQWVAGEIAGELFF.

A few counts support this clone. The CDR3 DNA reads TGTGCCAGCAGCCTACAGGGGTGGGGCGGCAATCAGCCCCAGCATTTT. Its protein is CASSLQGWGGNQPQHF. The chain is built from TRBV5-6 and TRBJ1-5; 7 nucleotides agree with TRBD1. CDR3 size: 16 residues. The J segment lost 2 bases and the V segment lost 4 bases, leaving 9 bases of the junction unmatched. Germline V gene data show CDR1 as SGHDT and CDR2 as YYEEEE. Together with reference TRBV5-6 and TRBJ1-5, the CDR3 gives the full variable domain: DAGVTQSPTHLIKTRGQQVTLRCSPKSGHDTVSWYQQALGQGPQFIFQYYEEEERQRGNFPDRFSGHQFPNYSSELNVNALLLGDSALYLCASSLQGWGGNQPQHFGDGTRLSIL.

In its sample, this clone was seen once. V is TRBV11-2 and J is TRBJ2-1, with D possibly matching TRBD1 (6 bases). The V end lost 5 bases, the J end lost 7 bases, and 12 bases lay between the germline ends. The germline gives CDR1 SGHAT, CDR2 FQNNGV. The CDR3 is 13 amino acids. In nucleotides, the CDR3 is TGTGCCAGCAGCACGCTAGGGGGTAATGAGCAGTTCTTC. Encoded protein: CASSTLGGNEQFF.

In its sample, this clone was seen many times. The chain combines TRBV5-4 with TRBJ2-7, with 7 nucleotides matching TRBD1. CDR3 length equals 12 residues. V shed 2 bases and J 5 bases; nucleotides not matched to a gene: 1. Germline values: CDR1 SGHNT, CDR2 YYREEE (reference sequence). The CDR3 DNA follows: TGTGCCAGCAGCTTCCAGGGGGACGAGCAGTACTTC. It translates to CASSFQGDEQYF. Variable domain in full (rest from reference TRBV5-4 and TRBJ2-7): ETGVTQSPTHLIKTRGQQVTLRCSSQSGHNTVSWYQQALGQGPQFIFQYYREEENGRGNFPPRFSGLQFPNYSSELNVNALELDDSALYLCASSFQGDEQYFGPGTRLTVT.

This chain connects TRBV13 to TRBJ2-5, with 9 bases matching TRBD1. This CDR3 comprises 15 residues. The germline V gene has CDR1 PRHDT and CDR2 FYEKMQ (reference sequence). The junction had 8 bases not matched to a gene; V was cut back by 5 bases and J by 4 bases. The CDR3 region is CASSAWTGVRETQYF. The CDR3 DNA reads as TGTGCCAGCAGCGCCTGGACAGGGGTACGAGAGACCCAGTACTTC.

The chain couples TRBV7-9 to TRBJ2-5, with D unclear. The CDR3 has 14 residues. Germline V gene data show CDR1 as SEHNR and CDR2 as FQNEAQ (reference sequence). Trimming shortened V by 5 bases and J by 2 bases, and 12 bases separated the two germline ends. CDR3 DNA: TGTGCCAGCAGCCCGTCTATTTCACAAGAGACCCAGTACTTC. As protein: CASSPSISQETQYF. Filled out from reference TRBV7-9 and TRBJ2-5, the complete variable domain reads DTGVSQNPRHKITKRGQNVTFRCDPISEHNRLYWYRQTLGQGPEFLTYFQNEAQLEKSRLLSDRFSAERPKGSFSTLEIQRTEQGDSAMYLCASSPSISQETQYFGPGTRLLVL.